This T cell receptor (beta chain) stems from a study of kidney transplant recipient with SARS-CoV-2 infection (dated by TCRdb to about 2021). For sequencing, an Illumina MiSeq was employed. Profiling of the peripheral T cell repertoire targeted human TCRbeta genes. The authors' pipeline ran thus. Differential clonotype abundance was tested with beta-binomial modelling to account for variability over time. Expanded clonotypes were screened against the ImmuneCODE reference database of SARS-CoV-2-associated TCRs and mapped to viral genome regions. Additional repertoire analyses examined TRBV gene usage, CDR3 length, CDR3 amino acid overlap between time points, distributions of clonotype abundance, and Jaccard similarity. The raw public reads went through TCRdb reprocessing: fastp at Q25, MiXCR clone calling, in-frame beta chains kept. When rows share a CDR3 protein, they turn into one entry using the most common DNA and genes. In this record, the V and J calls reflect TCRdb's handling and not the investigators' own analysis. The sample yields roughly 230,000 distinct CDR3 sequences; around 30% were counted once. Under 9.5% of the sample is taken by the ten largest.

This clonotype was picked up many times. What this receptor recognizes is not known. No qualities accompany the bases; no much larger clone lies one base away. Trimming at the junction amounts to 2 bases on V and 4 bases on J, and the germline ends lie 20 bases apart. The CDR3 starts with the cysteine, ends with the phenylalanine, and has 17 residues. Only the CDR3 region is kept as DNA, spanning 51 bases read in frame from base 1. The germline V gene specifies MNHNS as CDR1 and SASEGT as CDR2. The time point label corresponds to: pre-pandemic baseline sample and day 111 after first positive SARS-CoV-2 test.

This sequence uses TRBV6-1 and TRBJ1-2; the D gene is not confidently resolved. The sequence derives from a male patient between 25 and 40 years old who had COVID-19 and was a kidney transplant recipient. Following a transplant, some T lymphocytes may have been derived from the graft donor. Sequencing was performed on a blood sample, taken at baseline and between days 110 and 120 from a kidney transplant recipient. The nucleotides read TGTGCCAGCAGTGAATGTGGCTCTATGCGAAAGACCTATGGCTACACCTTC. The encoded protein is CASSECGSMRKTYGYTF.